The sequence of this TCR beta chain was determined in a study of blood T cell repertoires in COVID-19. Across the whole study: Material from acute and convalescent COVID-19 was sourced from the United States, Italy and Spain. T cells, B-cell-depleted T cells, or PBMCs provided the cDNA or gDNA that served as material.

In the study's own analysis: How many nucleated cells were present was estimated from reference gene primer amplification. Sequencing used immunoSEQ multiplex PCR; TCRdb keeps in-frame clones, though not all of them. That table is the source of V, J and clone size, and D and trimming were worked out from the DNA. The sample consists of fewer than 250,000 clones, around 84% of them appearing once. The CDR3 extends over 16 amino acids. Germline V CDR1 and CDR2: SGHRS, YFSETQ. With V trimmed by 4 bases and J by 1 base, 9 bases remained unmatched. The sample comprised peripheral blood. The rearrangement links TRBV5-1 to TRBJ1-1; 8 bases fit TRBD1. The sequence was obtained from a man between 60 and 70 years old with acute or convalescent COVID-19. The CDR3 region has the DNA TGCGCCAGCAGCAGCGGTAAGGGGACAGGGAACACTGAAGCTTTCTTT. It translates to CASSSGKGTGNTEAFF.